The TCR beta chain described here comes from a study of shared clonotypes between healthy human individuals. Overall study results and limits: An effect of sequencing depth on clonotype sharing among donors was expected. Lower generation probabilities were found for non-shared clonotypes than for those shared by all four donors.

Assay runs were performed at deep level. It was 200 to 250 ng DNA, about 30,000 T cell genomes, that sorted-subset replicate PCRs used. The method was immunoSEQ multiplex PCR; TCRdb's version includes in-frame clones alone and lacks a portion of them. The sample holds under 2,500,000 clones, almost 96% seen once. As concerns this clone: Its antigen is still unknown.

The CDR3 covers 15 residues. Germline lookup yields CDR1 SGHNT and CDR2 YYREEE (reference sequence). The V gene end was trimmed by 7 bases and the J gene end by 4 bases; junction bases not matched to a gene: 11. The V gene is TRBV5-4, the J gene TRBJ2-1, with 7 bases that match TRBD1. Material for sequencing was naive CD4+ T cells sorted from blood. The subset denotes: CD45RA+ positively selected. This receptor was obtained from a man between 18 and 35 years old in good health. DNA for the CDR3: TGTGCCAGCCGCTACGGACAGGAAACGTACAATGAGCAGTTCTTC. The encoded protein is CASRYGQETYNEQFF.